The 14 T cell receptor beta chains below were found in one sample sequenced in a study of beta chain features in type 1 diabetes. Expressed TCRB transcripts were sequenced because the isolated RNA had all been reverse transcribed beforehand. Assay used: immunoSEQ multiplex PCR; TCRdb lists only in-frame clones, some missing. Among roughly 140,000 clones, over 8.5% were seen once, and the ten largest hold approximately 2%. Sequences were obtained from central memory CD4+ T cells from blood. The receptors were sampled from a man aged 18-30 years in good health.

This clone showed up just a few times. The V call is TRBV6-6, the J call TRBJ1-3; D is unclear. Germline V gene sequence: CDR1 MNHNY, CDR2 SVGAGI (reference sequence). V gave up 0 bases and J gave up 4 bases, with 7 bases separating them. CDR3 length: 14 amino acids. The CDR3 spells CASSYSIAGNTIYF. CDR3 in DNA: TGTGCCAGCAGTTACTCGATCGCCGGAAACACCATATATTTT.

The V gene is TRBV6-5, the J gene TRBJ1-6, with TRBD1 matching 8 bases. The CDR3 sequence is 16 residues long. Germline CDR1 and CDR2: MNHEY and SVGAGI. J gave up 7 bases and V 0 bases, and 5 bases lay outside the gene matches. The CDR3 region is CASSYSRTGRNSPLHF. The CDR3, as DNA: TGTGCCAGCAGTTACTCCCGGACAGGGAGGAATTCACCCCTCCACTTT.

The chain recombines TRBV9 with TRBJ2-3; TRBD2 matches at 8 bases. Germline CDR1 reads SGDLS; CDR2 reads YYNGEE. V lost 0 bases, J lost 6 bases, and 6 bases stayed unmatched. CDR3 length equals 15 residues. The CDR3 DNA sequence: TGTGCCAGCAGCGTAGCCAGCGGGAGACTTGATACGCAGTATTTT. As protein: CASSVASGRLDTQYF.

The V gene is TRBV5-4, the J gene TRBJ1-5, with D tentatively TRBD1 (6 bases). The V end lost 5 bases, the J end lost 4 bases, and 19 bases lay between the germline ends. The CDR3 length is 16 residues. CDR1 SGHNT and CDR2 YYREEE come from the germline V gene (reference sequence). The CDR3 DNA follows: TGTGCCAGCAGTTTCGCCAATGGGGGGACAAATCAGCCCCAGCATTTT. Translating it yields CASSFANGGTNQPQHF.

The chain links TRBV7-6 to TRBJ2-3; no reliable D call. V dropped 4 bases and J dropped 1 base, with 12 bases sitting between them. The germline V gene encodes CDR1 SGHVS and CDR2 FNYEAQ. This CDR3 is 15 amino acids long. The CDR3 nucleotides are TGTGCCAGCAGCTCTCTGGTTAGGGGCACAGATACGCAGTATTTT. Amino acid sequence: CASSSLVRGTDTQYF.

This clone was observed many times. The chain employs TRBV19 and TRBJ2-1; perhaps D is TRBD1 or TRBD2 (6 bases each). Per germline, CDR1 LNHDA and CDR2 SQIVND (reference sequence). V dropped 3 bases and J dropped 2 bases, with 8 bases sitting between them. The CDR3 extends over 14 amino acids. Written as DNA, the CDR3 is TGTGCCAGTAGTATGAGGGGGGCCTACAATGAGCAGTTCTTC. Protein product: CASSMRGAYNEQFF.

The CDR3, as DNA: TGTGCCAGCAGCCTGGGACTAGCTTACAATGAGCAGTTCTTC. Protein: CASSLGLAYNEQFF. This chain joins TRBV7-9 and TRBJ2-1; 9 positions agree with TRBD2. The CDR3 is 14 residues long. Trimming took 5 bases from V and 4 from J; bases not matched to a gene: 3. Germline V gene data show CDR1 as SEHNR and CDR2 as FQNEAQ (reference sequence).

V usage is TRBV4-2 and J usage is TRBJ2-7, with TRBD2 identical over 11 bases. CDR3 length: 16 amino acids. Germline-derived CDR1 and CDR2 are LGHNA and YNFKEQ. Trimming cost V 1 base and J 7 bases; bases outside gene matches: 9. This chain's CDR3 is CASSQGVGLAGREQYF. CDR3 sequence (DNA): TGTGCCAGCAGCCAAGGGGTAGGACTAGCGGGCCGGGAGCAGTACTTC.

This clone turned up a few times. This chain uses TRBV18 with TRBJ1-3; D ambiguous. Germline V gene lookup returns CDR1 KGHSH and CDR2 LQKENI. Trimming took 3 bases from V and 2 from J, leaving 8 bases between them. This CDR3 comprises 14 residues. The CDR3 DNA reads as TGTGCCAGCTCACCGGGGTTTACTGGAAACACCATATATTTT. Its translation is CASSPGFTGNTIYF.

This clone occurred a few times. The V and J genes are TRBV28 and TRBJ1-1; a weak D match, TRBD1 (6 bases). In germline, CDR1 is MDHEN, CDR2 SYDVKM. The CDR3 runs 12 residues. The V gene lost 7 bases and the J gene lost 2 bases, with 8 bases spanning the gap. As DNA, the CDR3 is TGTGCCAGCATAGGGGGAAACACTGAAGCTTTCTTT. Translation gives CASIGGNTEAFF.

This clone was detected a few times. CDR3 DNA: TGTGCCAGTAGTCCCCCACCGTATAGCAATCAGCCCCAGCATTTT. Protein: CASSPPPYSNQPQHF. The V and J genes are TRBV19 and TRBJ1-5; D is undetermined. CDR3 length equals 15 residues. Trimming took off 5 bases at V and 0 bases at J, with 11 bases between the two ends. Germline V gene lookup returns CDR1 LNHDA and CDR2 SQIVND (reference sequence).

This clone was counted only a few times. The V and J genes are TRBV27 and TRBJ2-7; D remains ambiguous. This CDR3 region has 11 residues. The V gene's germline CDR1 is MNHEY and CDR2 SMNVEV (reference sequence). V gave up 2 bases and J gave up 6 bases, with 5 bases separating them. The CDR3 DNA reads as TGTGCCAGCAGTTTACAAGGCGAGCAGTACTTC. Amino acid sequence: CASSLQGEQYF.

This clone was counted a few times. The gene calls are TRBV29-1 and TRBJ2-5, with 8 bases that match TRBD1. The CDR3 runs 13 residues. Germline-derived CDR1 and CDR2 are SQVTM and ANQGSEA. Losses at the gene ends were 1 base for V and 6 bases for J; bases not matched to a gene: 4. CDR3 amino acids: CSVEGTGRQTQYF. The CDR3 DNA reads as TGCAGCGTTGAAGGGACAGGGAGACAGACCCAGTACTTC. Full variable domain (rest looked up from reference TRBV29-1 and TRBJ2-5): SAVISQKPSRDICQRGTSLTIQCQVDSQVTMMFWYRQQPGQSLTLIATANQGSEATYESGFVIDKFPISRPNLTFSTLTVSNMSPEDSSIYLCSVEGTGRQTQYFGPGTRLLVL.

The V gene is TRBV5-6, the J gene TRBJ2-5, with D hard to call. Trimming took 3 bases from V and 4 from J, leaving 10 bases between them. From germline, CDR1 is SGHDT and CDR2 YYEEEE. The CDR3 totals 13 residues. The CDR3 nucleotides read TGTGCCAGCAGCTCAGGCGTCGGAGAGACCCAGTACTTC. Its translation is CASSSGVGETQYF.